The entry that follows covers one TCR beta chain sequence. Antigen unknown. This same CDR3 is encoded by further DNA sequences in the sample. The sample is drawn from a study of shared clonotypes between healthy human individuals. Naive CD8 cells, CD45RO-negative and positively selected for CCR7, excluded terminally differentiated effector memory CD45RA+ cells. Germline CDR1 is MNHNY and CDR2 is SVGAGI (reference sequence). The CDR3 totals 14 residues. V lost 2 bases to trimming and J lost 6 bases, with 10 bases between them. The study's findings and limits: Shared clonotypes across all four donors exceeded non-shared ones in generation probability. Approximately 4.5% was the fraction of naive CD4 clonotypes found shared across a few donors. Tissues were not sampled, only blood, and their repertoires likely differ.

Method: immunoSEQ multiplex PCR; TCRdb's copy keeps in-frame clones and lacks some. The sample contains some 1,900,000 clones, approximately 95% of which appear only once. V is TRBV6-6 and J is TRBJ1-4; a possible D gene is TRBD1 (5 bases). The TCR comes from a man aged 18 to 30 in good health. The source material was naive CD8+ T cells sorted from blood. CDR3 residues: CASSYPGRDEKLFF. CDR3 sequence (DNA): TGTGCCAGCAGTTACCCCGGCAGGGATGAAAAACTGTTTTTT.